A single sample is the source of the 8 T cell receptor beta chains below, sequenced in a study of cytomegalovirus exposure and HLA in healthy donors. Profiling relied on immunoSEQ multiplex PCR, and the TCRdb table lists in-frame clones only, not all of them. The sample contains hundreds of thousands of clones, 86% of which appear only once. Sequencing was performed on PBMCs. Receptors originate from a woman younger than 45 in good health and CMV-seropositive.

This sequence joins TRBV6-1 and TRBJ2-7; 9 nucleotides match TRBD1. The CDR3 runs to 13 residues. In germline, CDR1 is MNHNS, CDR2 SASEGT. Trimming removed 10 bases from V and 2 bases from J; junction bases left unmatched: 6. The CDR3 sequence is CAIRQGGTYEQYF. CDR3 coding DNA: TGTGCCATCCGACAGGGGGGAACCTACGAGCAGTACTTC.

The gene calls are TRBV7-2 and TRBJ2-7; possibly TRBD2 for D (6 bases). Germline CDR1 reads SGHTA; CDR2 reads FQGNSA. This CDR3 is built from 16 residues. With 6 bases removed from V and 0 bases from J, the gap between germline ends came to 18 bases. CDR3 protein: CASSRTVAVSSYEQYF. CDR3 coding DNA: TGTGCCAGCAGTCGAACCGTAGCGGTAAGCTCCTACGAGCAGTACTTC.

V gene TRBV4-1 combines with J gene TRBJ2-2; no clear D gene. This CDR3 has 14 residues. V lost 3 bases to trimming and J lost 6 bases, with 11 bases between them. The germline CDR1 and CDR2 sequences are MGHRA and YSYEKL. CDR3 nucleotide sequence: TGCGCCAGCAGCCATAGCTTTCGGGCCGGGGAGCTGTTTTTT. Translated, it gives CASSHSFRAGELFF.

J is TRBJ2-7 and V is TRBV10-3; 10 nucleotides align to TRBD1. The CDR3 has 14 amino acids. Germline loops: CDR1 ENHRY, CDR2 SYGVKD. The V and J ends lost 5 bases and 6 bases, in that order; junction bases with no gene match: 7. The CDR3 is CAISPGQGIAEQYF. Here the CDR3 DNA reads TGTGCCATCAGTCCGGGACAGGGGATAGCCGAGCAGTACTTC.

V gene TRBV5-4 combines with J gene TRBJ2-6; no firm D call. CDR1 and CDR2 (germline): SGHNT, YYREEE (reference sequence). The V end lost 9 bases, the J end lost 0 bases, and 10 bases lay between the germline ends. This CDR3 comprises 14 residues. The CDR3 reads CATRTDSGANVLTF. The CDR3 region has the DNA TGTGCCACCAGAACAGACTCTGGGGCCAACGTCCTGACTTTC.

This clone has just one count. This rearrangement joins TRBV27 to TRBJ2-7, with D possibly TRBD2 on 5 matching bases. The CDR3 is made up of 17 amino acids. The germline gives CDR1 MNHEY, CDR2 SMNVEV (reference sequence). With 5 bases removed from V and 3 bases from J, the gap between germline ends came to 23 bases. CDR3 in DNA: TGTGCCAGCAGTCCGAAAGCGGTTACGTTGACTCACTACGAGCAGTACTTC. This encodes CASSPKAVTLTHYEQYF.

CDR3 coding DNA: TGTGCCAGCAGTTACGGGGGGATGGGGTATGGCTACACCTTC. This sequence encodes CASSYGGMGYGYTF. V is TRBV6-5 and J is TRBJ1-2; possible D gene TRBD1, 5 bases. This CDR3 is 14 amino acids long. Germline CDR1 and CDR2: MNHEY and SVGAGI. V lost 2 bases and J 5 bases, leaving 12 bases between the germline ends.

The DNA of the CDR3 is TGCGCCAGCAGCCTCGATATCCTACCGTCCGACTGGGACACTGAAGCTTTCTTT. The encoded protein is CASSLDILPSDWDTEAFF. The rearrangement joins TRBV4-1 to TRBJ1-1; D unresolved. The CDR3 has 18 amino acids. The ends were cut back, 4 bases at V and 3 bases at J, with 24 bases in the middle. Germline V gives CDR1 MGHRA, CDR2 YSYEKL.